This T cell receptor (beta chain) is from a study of read filtering for tumor transcriptome and immune sequencing. The study's findings and limits: Sorted CD138-negative bone marrow cells were not purified T cells. IR-seq captured clonotypes deeper and more reliably than RNA-seq.

Bone marrow was sampled from every patient at the time of active disease. The library was built from roughly 400 ng RNA with molecular barcoded adaptors for alpha/delta and beta/gamma chains. TCRdb re-called the reads through MiXCR, storing one row per CDR3 protein. The table lists more than 55,000 distinct CDR3 sequences, roughly a fifth of them singletons. Regarding this clonotype: Its target is not known.

Between the trimmed V and J ends, which lost 0 bases and 2 bases, there was a span of 10 bases. Germline V CDR1 and CDR2: DFQATT, SNEGSKA (reference sequence). CDR3 size: 14 residues. V gene TRBV20-1 combines with J gene TRBJ1-2, with a possible D match to TRBD1 (6 bases). Sequences were obtained from a population of CD138-negative cells sorted from bone marrow. The receptor was derived from a donor at least 40 years old with multiple myeloma. The CDR3 spells CSAREGQRNYGYTF. The DNA for the CDR3 is TGCAGTGCTAGAGAAGGACAGAGGAACTATGGCTACACCTTC.